This record concerns one TCR beta chain sequence. Its specificity is unknown. This entry is derived from a study of T cell repertoires in cytomegalovirus infection. The wider study: Indicated by public TCR beta signatures were CMV infection and matching HLA type. Study-wide points: CMV carriers having the relevant HLA were flagged by cumulative public TCR beta family frequency. HLA-C-restricted CMV-specific TCR beta clonotypes prevailed in the ex vivo response.

V lost 3 bases and J 6 bases, leaving 18 bases between the germline ends. The CDR3 spans 15 residues. CDR1 is SGHRS and CDR2 is YFSETQ in the germline V gene. TCRdb reprocessed the reads with MiXCR, giving one entry per CDR3 protein. The sample consists of about 360,000 distinct CDR3 sequences, roughly 20% of them appearing once. The clonotype was recovered from a human donor in good health (CMV status not recorded). Some clones in this sample may be carry-over from other donors' samples. The V call is TRBV5-1, the J call TRBJ1-1, with D possibly being TRBD1 (5 bases). The sample was PBMCs. CDR3 DNA: TGCGCCAGCAGCTCCAGGGAGACGGAGAGGGCTGAAGCTTTCTTT. As protein: CASSSRETERAEAFF. Full variable domain (rest looked up from reference TRBV5-1 and TRBJ1-1): KAGVTQTPRYLIKTRGQQVTLSCSPISGHRSVSWYQQTPGQGLQFLFEYFSETQRNKGNFPGRFSGRQFSNSRSEMNVSTLELGDSALYLCASSSRETERAEAFFGQGTRLTVV.